These 5 T cell receptor beta chains came from one sample sequenced in a study of blood T cell repertoires in COVID-19. Data came from immunoSEQ multiplex PCR; TCRdb stores just in-frame clones and leaves some out. Among around 54,000 clones listed, approximately 90% were seen once. The sample taken for sequencing was peripheral blood. These receptor sequences come from a woman aged 40 to 55 with active COVID-19.

This sequence joins TRBV2 and TRBJ1-4; D may be TRBD1 (6 bases). The CDR3 is 18 residues long. V was clipped by 7 bases and J by 0 bases, with 21 bases between them. Germline loops: CDR1 SNHLY, CDR2 FYNNEI. The CDR3 DNA reads as TGTGCCAGCACCCCACGCCCCAGGGGAGTTGCAACTAATGAAAAACTGTTTTTT. It translates to CASTPRPRGVATNEKLFF.

The chain combines TRBV5-1 with TRBJ1-5; perhaps TRBD1 as D (6 bases). V was trimmed by 1 base and J by 9 bases, leaving 14 bases between them. CDR3 size: 14 residues. Germline CDR1 SGHRS, CDR2 YFSETQ. CDR3 sequence reads: CASSLNQGQGPQHF. CDR3 coding DNA: TGCGCCAGCAGCTTGAATCAGGGGCAGGGGCCCCAGCATTTT.

The chain recombines TRBV7-9 with TRBJ1-2; 9 positions match TRBD1. V shed 5 bases and J 7 bases; nucleotides not matched to a gene: 11. This CDR3 spans 15 amino acids. Germline lookup yields CDR1 SEHNR and CDR2 FQNEAQ (reference sequence). The CDR3 nucleotides read TGTGCCAGCAGCGCGCCACGGGACAGGGTCAGTGGCTACACCTTC. Translating it yields CASSAPRDRVSGYTF. Full variable domain (remainder filled in from reference TRBV7-9 and TRBJ1-2): DTGVSQNPRHKITKRGQNVTFRCDPISEHNRLYWYRQTLGQGPEFLTYFQNEAQLEKSRLLSDRFSAERPKGSFSTLEIQRTEQGDSAMYLCASSAPRDRVSGYTFGSGTRLTVV.

This clone has only one observation. V usage is TRBV7-8 and J usage is TRBJ2-7; 9 bases are shared with TRBD1. The CDR3 extends over 13 amino acids. The trim removed 3 bases at V and 4 bases at J, leaving 1 base unmatched. Germline V gives CDR1 SGHVS, CDR2 FQNEAQ. CDR3 nucleotide sequence: TGTGCCAGCAGCTTCGACAGGGGGTACGAGCAGTACTTC. It codes for CASSFDRGYEQYF.

This chain connects TRBV18 to TRBJ2-7, with D tentatively TRBD2 (6 bases). CDR1 and CDR2 from the germline V gene are KGHSH and LQKENI. Trimming cost V 2 bases and J 6 bases, with 23 bases left between them. The CDR3 runs 17 residues. The CDR3 protein is CASSPSLSRRAPGEQYF. Written as DNA, the CDR3 is TGTGCCAGCTCACCATCGCTCTCTCGGAGGGCGCCGGGCGAGCAGTACTTC.